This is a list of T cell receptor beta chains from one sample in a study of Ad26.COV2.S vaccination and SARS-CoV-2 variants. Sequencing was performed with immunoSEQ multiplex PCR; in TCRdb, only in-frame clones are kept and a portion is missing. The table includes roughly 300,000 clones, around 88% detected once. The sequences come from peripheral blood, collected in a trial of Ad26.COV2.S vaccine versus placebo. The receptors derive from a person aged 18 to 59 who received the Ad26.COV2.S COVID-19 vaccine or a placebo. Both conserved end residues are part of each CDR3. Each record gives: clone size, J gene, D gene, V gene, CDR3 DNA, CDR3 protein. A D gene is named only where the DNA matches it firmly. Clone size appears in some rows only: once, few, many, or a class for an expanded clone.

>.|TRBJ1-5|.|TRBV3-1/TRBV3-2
TGTGCCAGCAGCCAAGAATGGAGCAATCAGCCCCAGCATTTT
CASSQEWSNQPQHF
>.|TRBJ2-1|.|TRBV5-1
TGCGCCAGCAGCAGGGGCCTCACGAAGGACAATGAGCAGTTCTTC
CASSRGLTKDNEQFF
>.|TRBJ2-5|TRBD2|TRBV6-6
TGTGCCAGCAGCGCGCGACCGAACAGGGGGACTAGCGGGAGCGCCCAAGAGACCCAGTACTTC
CASSARPNRGTSGSAQETQYF
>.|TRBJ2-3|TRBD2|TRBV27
TGTGCCAGCAGGCGACTAGCGGGAGTCTCAGATACGCAGTATTTT
CASRRLAGVSDTQYF
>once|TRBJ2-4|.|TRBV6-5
TGTGCCAGCGGCCGGAACATTCAGTACTTC
CASGRNIQYF
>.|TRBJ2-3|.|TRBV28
TGTGCCAGCAGTTCCGCCCGCACAGATACGCAGTATTTT
CASSSARTDTQYF
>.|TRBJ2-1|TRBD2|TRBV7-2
TGTGCCAGCAGCTTAAACGCCCAAATAACGGGGGGTGAGCAGTTCTTC
CASSLNAQITGGEQFF
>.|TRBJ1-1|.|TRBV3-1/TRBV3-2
TGTGCCAGCAGCCCGCTGGGGTCGAACACTGAAGCTTTCTTT
CASSPLGSNTEAFF
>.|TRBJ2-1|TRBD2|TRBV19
TGTGCCAGTACCGTAGCGGGTTTCAACTACAATGAGCAGTTCTTC
CASTVAGFNYNEQFF
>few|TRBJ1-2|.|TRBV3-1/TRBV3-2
TGTGCCACCAGCAGTCGGGAAGCTAACTATGGCTACACCTTC
CATSSREANYGYTF
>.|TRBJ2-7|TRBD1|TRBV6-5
TGTGCCAGCAGTCGGGACAGGGCATCCTACGAGCAGTACTTC
CASSRDRASYEQYF
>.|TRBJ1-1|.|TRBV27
TGTGCCAGCAGTCAGAGTAACACTGAAGCTTTCTTT
CASSQSNTEAFF
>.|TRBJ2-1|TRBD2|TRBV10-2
TGCGCCAGCAGTGATGCGCGGGGGGGCCGTAATGAGCAGTTCTTC
CASSDARGGRNEQFF
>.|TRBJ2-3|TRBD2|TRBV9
TGTGCCAGCAGCGTTGGTAGCGGGAGGGCCTTGGTCACAGATACGCAGTATTTT
CASSVGSGRALVTDTQYF
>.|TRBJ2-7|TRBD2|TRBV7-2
TGTGCCAGCAGCTTAAAGGGACTAGCAACCTACGAGCAGTACTTC
CASSLKGLATYEQYF
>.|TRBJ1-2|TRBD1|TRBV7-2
TGTGCCAGCAGCGTCGGACAGGGGAACTATGGCTACACCTTC
CASSVGQGNYGYTF
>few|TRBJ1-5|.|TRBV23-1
TGCGCCAGCAGTCAATTCCATAAGCTCGCAGGCACCGGTGGCAATCAGCCCCAGCATTTT
CASSQFHKLAGTGGNQPQHF
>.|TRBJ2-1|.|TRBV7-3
TGTGCCAGCAGCTTGGGGGGGGGCCGATACAATGAGCAGTTCTTC
CASSLGGGRYNEQFF
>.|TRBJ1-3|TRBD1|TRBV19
TGTGCCAGTAGTATGGTTCTGGGGACAGGCCCGCTACCTACCTCTGGAAACACCATATATTTT
CASSMVLGTGPLPTSGNTIYF
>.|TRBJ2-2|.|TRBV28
TGTGCCAGCAGTTTAACGGGGCAGGTAGTGACCGGGGAGCTGTTTTTT
CASSLTGQVVTGELFF
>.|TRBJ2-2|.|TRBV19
TGTGCCAGTAATGACCCCGGGGCCGGGGGCCGGGAGCTGTTTTTT
CASNDPGAGGRELFF
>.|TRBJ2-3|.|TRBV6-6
TGTGCCAGCAGCTTAATAAAGGCGGACAATACATTTACTAGCACAGATACGCAGTATTTT
CASSLIKADNTFTSTDTQYF
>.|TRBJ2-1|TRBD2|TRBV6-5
TGTGCCAGCAGAATACTAGCGGGAGTCGGGGAGCAGTTCTTC
CASRILAGVGEQFF
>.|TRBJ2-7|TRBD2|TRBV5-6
TGTGCCAGCAGCTTGGTTCCAGCGGGAGGGCCCTACGAGCAGTACTTC
CASSLVPAGGPYEQYF
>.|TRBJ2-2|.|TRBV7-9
TGTGCCAGCAGCAATGATCTGAACACCGGGGAGCTGTTTTTT
CASSNDLNTGELFF
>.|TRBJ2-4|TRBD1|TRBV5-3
TGTGCCAGAAGCGAGGAACAGGGGGCGCCTGCCAAAAACATTCAGTACTTC
CARSEEQGAPAKNIQYF
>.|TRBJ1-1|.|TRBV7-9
TGTGCCAGCAGCCGAATATTGGATTGGGGGGCTTCTGTGAACACTGAAGCTTTCTTT
CASSRILDWGASVNTEAFF
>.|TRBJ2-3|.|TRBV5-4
TGTGCCAGCAGCTTGAACGTGGGCCCCACAGATACGCAGTATTTT
CASSLNVGPTDTQYF
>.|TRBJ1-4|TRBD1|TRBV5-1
TGCGCCAGCAGGGACAGGCTCAGTCCTAATGAAAAACTGTTTTTT
CASRDRLSPNEKLFF
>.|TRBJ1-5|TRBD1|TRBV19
TGTGCCAGTAGTAAGGTGTGGGCCACAGGGGACAACAATCAGCCCCAGCATTTT
CASSKVWATGDNNQPQHF
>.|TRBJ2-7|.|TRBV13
TGTGCCAGCAGCTTAGGGGGCCACCGGGGTGGCGAGCAGTACTTC
CASSLGGHRGGEQYF
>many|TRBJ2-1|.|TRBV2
TGTGCCAGCAACCACGGGTTCGATGAGCAGTTCTTC
CASNHGFDEQFF
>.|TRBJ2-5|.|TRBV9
TGTGCCAGCAGCGATGGAGGGTACCAAGAGACCCAGTACTTC
CASSDGGYQETQYF
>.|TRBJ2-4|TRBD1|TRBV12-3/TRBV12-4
TGTGCCAGCAGTAGACAGGGGATAAACATTCAGTACTTC
CASSRQGINIQYF
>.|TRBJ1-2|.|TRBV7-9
TGTGCCAGCAGCCCGCCGACTGCCTATGTGGGCTACACCTTC
CASSPPTAYVGYTF